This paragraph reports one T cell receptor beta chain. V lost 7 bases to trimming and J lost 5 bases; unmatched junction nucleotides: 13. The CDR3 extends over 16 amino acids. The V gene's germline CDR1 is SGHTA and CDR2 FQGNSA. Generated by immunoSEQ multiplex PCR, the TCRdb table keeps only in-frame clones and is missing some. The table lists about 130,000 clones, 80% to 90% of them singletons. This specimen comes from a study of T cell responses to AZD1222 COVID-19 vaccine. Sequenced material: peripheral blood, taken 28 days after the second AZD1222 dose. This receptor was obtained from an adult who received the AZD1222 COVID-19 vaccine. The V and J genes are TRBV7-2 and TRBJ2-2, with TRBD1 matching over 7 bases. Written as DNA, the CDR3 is TGTGCCAGCACCCCCCAAGTGAAGGGGGCGACCGGGGAGCTGTTTTTT. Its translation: CASTPQVKGATGELFF.